This entry features one T cell receptor (beta chain) sequence. It has no known antigen specificity. The junction departs from the called germline gene at one end, perhaps through a read error. The data were obtained in a study of T cell repertoires in cytomegalovirus infection (dated by TCRdb to about 2019). For the study in its entirety: The peptide stimulations were aimed at well-studied HLA-B-restricted epitopes as well as recently identified HLA-C-restricted CMV epitopes, whose presentation resists viral immunomodulation. The HLA type of each donor mattered for the analysis, because public TCR beta signatures pointed to carriage of CMV infection along with the matching HLA type.

The paper as a whole reports these results and caveats: Cumulative frequency of public TCR beta family members discriminated carriers of CMV infection plus the relevant HLA type in this cohort and an independent approximately 370-donor cohort. The ex vivo response was dominated by HLA-C-restricted CMV-specific TCR beta clonotypes, which also provided the single most frequent clonotype in two of eight donors.

The reads were generated on an Illumina HiSeq 1500. TCRdb applied fastp at Q25 and MiXCR to the public reads, then kept only in-frame beta chains. Rows with one shared CDR3 protein collapse into an entry with the most common genes and DNA. This sample gives about 570,000 distinct CDR3 sequences in total; approximately 40% of them show up just once. In total, the top ten clones hold around 46% of the sample. Sample treatment or condition, as interpreted from the label and publication: in vitro stimulation with specific CMV peptide epitopes to enrich CMV-specific T cells. The sequenced sample was cultured PBMCs, obtained from culture after CMV antigen stimulation. The clonotype was recovered from a human donor in good health (CMV status not recorded). Some clones in this sample may be carry-over from other donors' samples.

The CDR3 is CASSLFGQGVKSPLRF. The DNA sequence is as follows: TGTGCCAGCAGCTTATTTGGGCAGGGGGTAAAGTCACCCCTCCGCTTT. This chain joins TRBV7-9 to TRBJ1-6; 7 junctional bases match TRBD1. Per the germline V gene (reference sequence), SEHNR is the CDR1 and FQNEAQ is the CDR2. The CDR3 runs 16 residues from the cysteine to the phenylalanine. The CDR3 DNA has 48 bases and is translated from base 1.